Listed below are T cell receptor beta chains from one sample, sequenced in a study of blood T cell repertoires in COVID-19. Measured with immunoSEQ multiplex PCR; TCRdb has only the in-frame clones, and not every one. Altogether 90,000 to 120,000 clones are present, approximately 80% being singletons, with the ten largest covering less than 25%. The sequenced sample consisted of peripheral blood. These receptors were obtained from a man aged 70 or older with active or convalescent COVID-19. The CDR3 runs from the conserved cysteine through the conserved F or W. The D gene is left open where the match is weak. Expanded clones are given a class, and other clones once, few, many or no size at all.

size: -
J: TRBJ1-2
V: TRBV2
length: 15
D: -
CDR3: CASSRTENLNYGYTF
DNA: TGTGCCAGCAGTCGGACAGAAAACCTTAACTATGGCTACACCTTC

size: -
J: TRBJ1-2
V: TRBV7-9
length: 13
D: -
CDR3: CASRPDRNYGYTF
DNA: TGTGCCAGCAGACCCGACAGGAACTATGGCTACACCTTC

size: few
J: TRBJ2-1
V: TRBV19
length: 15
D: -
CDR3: CASSITGRGDNEQFF
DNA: TGTGCCAGTAGTATAACAGGGAGGGGTGACAATGAGCAGTTCTTC

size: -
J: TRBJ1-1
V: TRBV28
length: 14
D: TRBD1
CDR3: CASSFRGLRTEAFF
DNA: TGTGCCAGCAGTTTCAGGGGGCTAAGGACTGAAGCTTTCTTT

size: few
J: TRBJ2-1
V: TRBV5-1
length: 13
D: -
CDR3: CASSVDGYNEQFF
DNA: TGCGCCAGCAGCGTGGACGGCTACAATGAGCAGTTCTTC

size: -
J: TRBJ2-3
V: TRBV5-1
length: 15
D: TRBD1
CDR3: CASGPGQGKSDTQYF
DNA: TGCGCCAGCGGACCGGGACAGGGAAAGTCAGATACGCAGTATTTT

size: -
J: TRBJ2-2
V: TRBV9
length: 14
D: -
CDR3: CASSAQTGTGELFF
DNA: TGTGCCAGCAGCGCCCAGACAGGCACCGGGGAGCTGTTTTTT

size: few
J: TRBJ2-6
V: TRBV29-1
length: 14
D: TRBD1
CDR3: CSVTGEAGANVLTF
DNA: TGCAGCGTAACAGGGGAAGCAGGGGCCAACGTCCTGACTTTC

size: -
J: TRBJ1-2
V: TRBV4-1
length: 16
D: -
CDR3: CASSQDQSKAVDGYTF
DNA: TGCGCCAGCAGCCAAGATCAGAGCAAGGCGGTGGATGGCTACACCTTC

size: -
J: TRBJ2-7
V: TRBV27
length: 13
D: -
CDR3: CASSPFTGPEQYF
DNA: TGTGCCAGCAGTCCATTCACAGGGCCCGAGCAGTACTTC

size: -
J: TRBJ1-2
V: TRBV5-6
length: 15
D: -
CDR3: CASRSGAGWDYGYTF
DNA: TGTGCCAGCAGATCCGGGGCGGGATGGGACTATGGCTACACCTTC

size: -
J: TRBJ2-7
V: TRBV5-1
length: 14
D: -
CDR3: CASSPSRPSYEQYF
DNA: TGCGCCAGCAGCCCCTCCAGGCCATCCTACGAGCAGTACTTC

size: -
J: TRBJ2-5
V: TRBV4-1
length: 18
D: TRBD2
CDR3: CASSQDWESSGRVETQYF
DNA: TGCGCCAGCAGCCAAGATTGGGAATCCAGCGGGAGGGTAGAGACCCAGTACTTC

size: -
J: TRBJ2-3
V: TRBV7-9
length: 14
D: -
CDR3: CASSRGFSADTQYF
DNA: TGTGCCAGCAGCCGCGGTTTTAGCGCAGATACGCAGTATTTT

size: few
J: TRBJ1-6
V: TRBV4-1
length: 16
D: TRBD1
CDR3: CASSQAEGQYNSPLHF
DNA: TGCGCCAGCAGCCAAGCCGAGGGACAGTATAATTCACCCCTCCACTTT

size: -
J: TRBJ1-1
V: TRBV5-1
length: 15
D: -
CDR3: CASSLFREGDTEAFF
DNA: TGCGCCAGCAGCTTGTTTCGGGAGGGGGACACTGAAGCTTTCTTT

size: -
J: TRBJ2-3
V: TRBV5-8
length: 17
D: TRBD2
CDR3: CAIAAGATAGATDTQYF
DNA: TGTGCCATCGCAGCGGGGGCTACCGCGGGGGCCACAGATACGCAGTATTTT

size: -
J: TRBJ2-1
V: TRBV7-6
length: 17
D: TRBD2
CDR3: CASNPLSAGGPNNEQFF
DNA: TGTGCCAGCAACCCTCTGTCGGCGGGAGGGCCGAATAATGAGCAGTTCTTC

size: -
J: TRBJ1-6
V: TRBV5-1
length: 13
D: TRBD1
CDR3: CASFDRDNSPLHF
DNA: TGCGCCAGCTTCGACAGGGACAATTCACCCCTCCACTTT

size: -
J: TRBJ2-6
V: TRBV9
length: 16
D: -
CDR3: CASSVPSGSGANVLTF
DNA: TGTGCCAGCAGCGTGCCTTCAGGATCTGGGGCCAACGTCCTGACTTTC

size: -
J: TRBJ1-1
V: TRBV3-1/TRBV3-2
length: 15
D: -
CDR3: CASSQDAGWNTEAFF
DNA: TGTGCCAGCAGCCAAGATGCAGGGTGGAACACTGAAGCTTTCTTT

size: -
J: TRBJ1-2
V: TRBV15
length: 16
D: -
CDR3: CATSPLGGKWTYGYTF
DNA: TGTGCCACCAGCCCCCTCGGGGGGAAGTGGACGTACGGCTACACCTTC

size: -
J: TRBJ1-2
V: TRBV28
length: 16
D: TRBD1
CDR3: CASSYPSGQGYYGYTF
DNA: TGTGCCAGCAGTTACCCCTCCGGACAGGGGTACTATGGCTACACCTTC

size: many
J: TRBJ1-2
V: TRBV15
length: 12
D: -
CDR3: CATSPGGSGYTF
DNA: TGTGCCACCAGCCCGGGGGGCTCAGGCTACACCTTC

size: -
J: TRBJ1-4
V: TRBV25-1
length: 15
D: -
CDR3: CASRAAGTLGEKLFF
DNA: TGTGCCAGCAGGGCTGCCGGGACTTTAGGCGAAAAACTGTTTTTT

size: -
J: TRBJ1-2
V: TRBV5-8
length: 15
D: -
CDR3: CASSLNYRVNYGYTF
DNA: TGTGCCAGCAGTCTGAATTACAGGGTCAACTATGGCTACACCTTC

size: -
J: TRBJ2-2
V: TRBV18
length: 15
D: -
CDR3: CASSTGSTNTGELFF
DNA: TGTGCCAGCTCGACGGGGTCGACGAACACCGGGGAGCTGTTTTTT

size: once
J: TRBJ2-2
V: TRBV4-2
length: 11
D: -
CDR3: CASSARGELFF
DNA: TGTGCCAGCAGCGCTCGGGGGGAGCTGTTTTTT

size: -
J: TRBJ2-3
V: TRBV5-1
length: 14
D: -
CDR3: CASSLGLGTDTQYF
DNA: TGCGCCAGCAGCTTGGGGCTCGGCACAGATACGCAGTATTTT

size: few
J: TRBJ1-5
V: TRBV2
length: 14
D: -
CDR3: CASSFGRVEQPQHF
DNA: TGTGCCAGCTCCTTCGGGAGGGTCGAGCAGCCCCAGCATTTT

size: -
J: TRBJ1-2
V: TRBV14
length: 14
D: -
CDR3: CASSPDSPNYGYTF
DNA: TGTGCCAGCAGCCCGGACAGCCCCAACTATGGCTACACCTTC

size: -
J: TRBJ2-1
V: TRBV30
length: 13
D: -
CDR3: CAWSVWGGNEQFF
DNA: TGTGCCTGGAGTGTATGGGGAGGCAATGAGCAGTTCTTC

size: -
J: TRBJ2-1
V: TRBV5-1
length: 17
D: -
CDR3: CASSLGPQKTIFHEQFF
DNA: TGCGCCAGCAGCCTGGGCCCCCAGAAAACTATCTTCCATGAGCAGTTCTTC

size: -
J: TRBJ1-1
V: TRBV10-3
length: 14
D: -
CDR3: CAISESGQNTEAFF
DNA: TGTGCCATCAGTGAGTCGGGCCAGAACACTGAAGCTTTCTTT

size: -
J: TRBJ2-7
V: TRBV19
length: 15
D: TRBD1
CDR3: CASSITGGYAYEQYF
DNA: TGTGCCAGTAGTATAACAGGGGGCTACGCGTACGAGCAGTACTTC

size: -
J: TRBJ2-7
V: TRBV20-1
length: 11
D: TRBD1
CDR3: CSGTELYEQYF
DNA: TGCAGCGGGACAGAACTCTACGAGCAGTACTTC

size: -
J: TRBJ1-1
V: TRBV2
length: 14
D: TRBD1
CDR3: CASNTGGMNTEAFF
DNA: TGTGCCAGCAATACAGGGGGAATGAACACTGAAGCTTTCTTT

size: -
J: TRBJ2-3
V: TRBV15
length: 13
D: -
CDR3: CATGHRGTDTQYF
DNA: TGTGCCACCGGACACAGGGGCACAGATACGCAGTATTTT

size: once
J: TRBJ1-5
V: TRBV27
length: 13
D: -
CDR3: CASSSWTDQPQHF
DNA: TGTGCCAGCAGTTCGTGGACAGATCAGCCCCAGCATTTT

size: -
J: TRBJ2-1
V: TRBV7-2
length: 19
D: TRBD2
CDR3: CASRPPRLAGGLRSNEQFF
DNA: TGTGCCAGCAGGCCTCCCCGACTAGCGGGGGGGCTACGAAGCAATGAGCAGTTCTTC

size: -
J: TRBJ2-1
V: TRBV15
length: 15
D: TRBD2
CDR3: CATSRVASGLNEQFF
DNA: TGTGCCACCAGCAGAGTGGCTAGCGGACTCAATGAGCAGTTCTTC

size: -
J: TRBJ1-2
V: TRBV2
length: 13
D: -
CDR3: CASSEAPRRGYTF
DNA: TGTGCCAGCAGTGAGGCCCCCCGAAGAGGCTACACCTTC

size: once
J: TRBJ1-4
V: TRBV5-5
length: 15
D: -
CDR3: CASSLVGATNEKLFF
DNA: TGTGCCAGCAGCTTGGTCGGGGCAACTAATGAAAAACTGTTTTTT

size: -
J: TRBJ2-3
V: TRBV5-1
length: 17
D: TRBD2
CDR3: CASSPLGAGGGTDTQYF
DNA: TGCGCCAGCTCGCCCCTGGGAGCGGGAGGGGGCACAGATACGCAGTATTTT

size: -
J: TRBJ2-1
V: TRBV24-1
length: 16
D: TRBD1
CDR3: CATSDPSSGQGFEQFF
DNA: TGTGCCACCAGTGATCCCTCCTCGGGACAGGGTTTTGAGCAGTTCTTC

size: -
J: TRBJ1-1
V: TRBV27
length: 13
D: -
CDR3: CASSLGPGTEAFF
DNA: TGTGCCAGCAGTTTGGGGCCAGGGACTGAAGCTTTCTTT

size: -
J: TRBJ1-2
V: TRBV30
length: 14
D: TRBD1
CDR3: CAWRPGQGTYGYTF
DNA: TGTGCCTGGAGGCCGGGACAGGGGACCTATGGCTACACCTTC

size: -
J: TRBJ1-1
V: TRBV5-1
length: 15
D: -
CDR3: CASVPSTGMGTEAFF
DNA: TGCGCCAGTGTACCGTCCACGGGGATGGGTACTGAAGCTTTCTTT

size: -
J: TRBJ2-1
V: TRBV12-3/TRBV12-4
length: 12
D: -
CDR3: CASSPIVDEQFF
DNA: TGTGCCAGCAGCCCCATAGTGGATGAGCAGTTCTTC

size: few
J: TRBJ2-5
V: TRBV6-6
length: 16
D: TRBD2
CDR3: CASSYPQRESQETQYF
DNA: TGTGCCAGCAGTTACCCGCAGCGGGAGTCCCAAGAGACCCAGTACTTC

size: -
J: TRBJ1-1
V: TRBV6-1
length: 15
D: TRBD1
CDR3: CASSEGGGLNTEAFF
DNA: TGTGCCAGCAGTGAAGGAGGGGGCCTGAACACTGAAGCTTTCTTT

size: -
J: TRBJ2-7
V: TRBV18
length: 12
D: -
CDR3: CASSPTTNEQYF
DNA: TGTGCCAGCTCACCTACTACTAACGAGCAGTACTTC

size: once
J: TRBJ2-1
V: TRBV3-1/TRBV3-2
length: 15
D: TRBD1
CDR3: CASRGDRQVYNEQFF
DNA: TGTGCCAGCAGGGGGGACAGGCAGGTCTACAATGAGCAGTTCTTC